This TCR beta chain was documented in a study of blood T cell repertoires in COVID-19. Study-wide background: The samples span acute and convalescent COVID-19 from the United States, Italy and Spain. T cells, B-cell-depleted T cells, or PBMCs supplied cDNA or gDNA.

Germline V gene data show CDR1 as KGHSH and CDR2 as LQKENI. The CDR3 is 17 residues long. Trimming removed 0 bases from V and 2 bases from J, with 15 bases in between. Assay: immunoSEQ multiplex PCR; the TCRdb copy retains only in-frame clones and omits some. Of approximately 250,000 clones in the sample, approximately 84% were seen once. This receptor was taken from a man aged 50-60 years with acute or convalescent COVID-19. The chain recombines TRBV18 with TRBJ2-3, with D possibly TRBD2 on 5 matching bases. The sample was peripheral blood. The CDR3: CASSPPVALDLTDTQYF. The DNA of the CDR3 is TGTGCCAGCTCACCACCGGTAGCGCTAGACCTCACAGATACGCAGTATTTT.